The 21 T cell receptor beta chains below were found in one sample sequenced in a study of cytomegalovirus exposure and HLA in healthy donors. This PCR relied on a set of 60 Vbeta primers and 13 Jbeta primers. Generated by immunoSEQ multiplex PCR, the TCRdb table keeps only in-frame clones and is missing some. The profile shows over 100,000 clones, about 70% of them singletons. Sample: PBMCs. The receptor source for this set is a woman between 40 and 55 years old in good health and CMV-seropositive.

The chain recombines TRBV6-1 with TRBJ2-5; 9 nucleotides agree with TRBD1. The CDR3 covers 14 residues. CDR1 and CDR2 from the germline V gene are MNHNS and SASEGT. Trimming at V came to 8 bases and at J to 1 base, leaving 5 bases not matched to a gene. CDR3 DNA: TGTGCCAGCGACCGGGACAGGGCCCAAGAGACCCAGTACTTC. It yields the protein CASDRDRAQETQYF.

CDR3 DNA sequence: TGTGCCAGCAGTTGGGGCGGTGCAGCGGGGGATGAGCAGTTCTTC. Amino acids: CASSWGGAAGDEQFF. This chain joins TRBV6-5 and TRBJ2-1, with 8 bases matching TRBD2. The CDR3 runs 15 residues. With 4 bases clipped from V and 8 bases from J, the junction kept 10 bases outside the gene matches. Per germline, CDR1 MNHEY and CDR2 SVGAGI.

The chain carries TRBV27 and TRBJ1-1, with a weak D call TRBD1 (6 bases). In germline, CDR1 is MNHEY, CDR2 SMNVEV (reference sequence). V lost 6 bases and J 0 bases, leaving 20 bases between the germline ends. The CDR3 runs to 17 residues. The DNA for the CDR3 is TGTGCCAGCAGCCCCTCCCCGGACAGCTTCATGAACACTGAAGCTTTCTTT. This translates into CASSPSPDSFMNTEAFF.

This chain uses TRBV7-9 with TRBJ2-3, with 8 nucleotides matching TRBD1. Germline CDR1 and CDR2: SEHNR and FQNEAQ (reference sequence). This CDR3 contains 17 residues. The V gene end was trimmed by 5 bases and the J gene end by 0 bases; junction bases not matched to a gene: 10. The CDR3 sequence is CASSQRGRTGSTDTQYF. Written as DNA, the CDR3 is TGTGCCAGCAGCCAGAGGGGCAGGACAGGGAGCACAGATACGCAGTATTTT.

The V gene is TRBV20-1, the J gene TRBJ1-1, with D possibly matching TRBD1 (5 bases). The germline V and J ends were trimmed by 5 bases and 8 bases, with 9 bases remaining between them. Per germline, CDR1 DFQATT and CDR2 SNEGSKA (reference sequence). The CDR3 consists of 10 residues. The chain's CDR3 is CSALRQEAFF. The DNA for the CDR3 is TGCAGTGCTTTAAGACAGGAAGCTTTCTTT.

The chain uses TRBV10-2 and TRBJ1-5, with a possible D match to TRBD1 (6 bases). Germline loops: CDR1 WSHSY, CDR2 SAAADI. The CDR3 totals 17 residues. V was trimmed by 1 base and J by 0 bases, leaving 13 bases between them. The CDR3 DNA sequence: TGCGCCAGCAGTGAGTACCCGGACAGTACTAGCAATCAGCCCCAGCATTTT. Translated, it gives CASSEYPDSTSNQPQHF.

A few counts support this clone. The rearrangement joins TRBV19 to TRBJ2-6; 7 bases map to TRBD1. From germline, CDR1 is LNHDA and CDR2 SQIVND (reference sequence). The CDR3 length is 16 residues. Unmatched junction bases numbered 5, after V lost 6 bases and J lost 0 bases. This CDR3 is CASRDRRGSGANVLTF. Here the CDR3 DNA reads TGTGCCAGTAGGGACAGGCGAGGCTCTGGGGCCAACGTCCTGACTTTC.

In DNA, the CDR3 is TGTGCCTGGAGTGTGTTTGCGGCGAACACCATATATTTT. Protein product: CAWSVFAANTIYF. This chain connects TRBV30 to TRBJ1-3; D is unclear. This CDR3 is 13 amino acids long. Trimming stripped 0 bases from V and 7 bases from J, with 10 bases between. Germline CDR1 and CDR2: GTSNPN and SVGIG (reference sequence).

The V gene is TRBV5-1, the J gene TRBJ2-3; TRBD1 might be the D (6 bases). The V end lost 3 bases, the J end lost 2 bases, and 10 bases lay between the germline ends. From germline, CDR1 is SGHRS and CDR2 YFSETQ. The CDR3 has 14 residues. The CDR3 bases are TGCGCCAGCAGCTCTGACAGGTCCACAGATACGCAGTATTTT. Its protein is CASSSDRSTDTQYF.

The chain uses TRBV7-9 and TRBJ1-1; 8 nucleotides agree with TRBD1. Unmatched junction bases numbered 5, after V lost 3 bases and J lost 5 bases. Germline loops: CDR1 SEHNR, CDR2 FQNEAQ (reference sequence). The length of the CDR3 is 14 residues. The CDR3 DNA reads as TGTGCCAGCAGCTTCGGCAGGGGGCTAACTGAAGCTTTCTTT. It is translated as CASSFGRGLTEAFF.

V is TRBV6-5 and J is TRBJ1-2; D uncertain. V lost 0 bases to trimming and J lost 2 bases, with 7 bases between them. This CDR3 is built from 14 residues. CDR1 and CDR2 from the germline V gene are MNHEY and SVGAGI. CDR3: CASSYSGRNYGYTF. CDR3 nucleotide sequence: TGTGCCAGCAGTTACTCGGGGAGGAACTATGGCTACACCTTC.

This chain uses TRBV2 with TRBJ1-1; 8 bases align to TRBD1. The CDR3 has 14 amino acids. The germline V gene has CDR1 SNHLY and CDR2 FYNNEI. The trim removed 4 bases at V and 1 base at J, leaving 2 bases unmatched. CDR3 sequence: CASSGQGQNTEAFF. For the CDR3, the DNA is TGTGCCAGCAGTGGACAGGGGCAGAACACTGAAGCTTTCTTT.

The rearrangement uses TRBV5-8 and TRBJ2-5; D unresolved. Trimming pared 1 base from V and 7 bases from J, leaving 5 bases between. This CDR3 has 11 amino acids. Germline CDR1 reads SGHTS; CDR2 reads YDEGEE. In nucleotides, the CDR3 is TGTGCCAGCAGCTTGCTTTGGACCCAGTACTTC. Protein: CASSLLWTQYF.

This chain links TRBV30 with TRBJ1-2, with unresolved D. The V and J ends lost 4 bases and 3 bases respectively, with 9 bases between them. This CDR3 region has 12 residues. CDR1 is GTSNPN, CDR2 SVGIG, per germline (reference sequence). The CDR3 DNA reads TGTGCCTGGACACCTAACCACTATGGCTACACCTTC. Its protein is CAWTPNHYGYTF.

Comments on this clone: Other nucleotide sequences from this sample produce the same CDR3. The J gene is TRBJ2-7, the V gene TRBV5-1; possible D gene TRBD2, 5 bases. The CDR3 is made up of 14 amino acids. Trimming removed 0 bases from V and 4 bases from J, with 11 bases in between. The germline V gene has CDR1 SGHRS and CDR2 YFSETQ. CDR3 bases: TGCGCCAGCAGCTTGGAGTCAGGAGGTTACGAGCAGTACTTC. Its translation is CASSLESGGYEQYF.

The CDR3 nucleotides read TGTGCCAGCAGCTTAGCGGCAAGGGGCACTATATATTTT. Translated: CASSLAARGTIYF. The chain employs TRBV11-2 and TRBJ1-3, with a weak D call TRBD1 (5 bases). The V gene lost 1 base and the J gene lost 13 bases, with 14 bases spanning the gap. The CDR3 covers 13 residues. CDR1 and CDR2 (germline): SGHAT, FQNNGV.

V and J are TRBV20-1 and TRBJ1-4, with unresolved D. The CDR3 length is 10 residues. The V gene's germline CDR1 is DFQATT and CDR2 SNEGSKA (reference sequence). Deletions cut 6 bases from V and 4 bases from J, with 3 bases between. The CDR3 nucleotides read TGCAGTGCCCTTAATGAAAAACTGTTTTTT. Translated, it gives CSALNEKLFF.

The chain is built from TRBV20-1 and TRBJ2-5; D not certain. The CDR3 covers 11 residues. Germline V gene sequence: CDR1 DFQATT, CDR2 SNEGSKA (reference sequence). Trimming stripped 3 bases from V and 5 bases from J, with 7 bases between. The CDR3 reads CSASTRETQYF. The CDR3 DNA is TGCAGTGCTAGTACCCGGGAGACCCAGTACTTC.

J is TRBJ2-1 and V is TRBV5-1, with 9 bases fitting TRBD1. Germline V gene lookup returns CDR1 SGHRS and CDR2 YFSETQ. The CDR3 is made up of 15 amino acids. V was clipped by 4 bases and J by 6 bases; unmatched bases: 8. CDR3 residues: CASSGGTGRSNEQFF. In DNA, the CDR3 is TGCGCCAGCAGCGGAGGGACAGGGAGAAGCAATGAGCAGTTCTTC.

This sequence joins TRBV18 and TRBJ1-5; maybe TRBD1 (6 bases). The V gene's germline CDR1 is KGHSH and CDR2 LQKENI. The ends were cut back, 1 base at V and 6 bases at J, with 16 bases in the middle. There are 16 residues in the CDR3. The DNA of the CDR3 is TGTGCCAGCTCACCACTCCGGACAGAGGGTCGTCAGCCCCAGCATTTT. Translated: CASSPLRTEGRQPQHF.

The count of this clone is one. The CDR3 sequence: CASSPGQGANGYTF. The DNA for the CDR3 is TGTGCCAGCAGTCCCGGACAGGGGGCGAACGGCTACACCTTC. The V gene is TRBV28, the J gene TRBJ1-2; TRBD1 matches at 11 bases. CDR1 and CDR2 (germline): MDHEN, SYDVKM. V gave up 5 bases and J gave up 8 bases; unmatched junction bases: 7. The CDR3 has 14 amino acids.